These 13 T cell receptor beta chains share one sample of origin, sequenced in a study of T cells in Graves' hyperthyroidism and ophthalmopathy. Regions amplified from RNA transcripts were the TCR beta CDR3 regions. HTBI primers were the set used in a first-round RT-PCR of the TCR CDR3. One entry per CDR3 protein results from TCRdb running MiXCR on the multiplex PCR reads. The sample has under 350,000 distinct CDR3 sequences; roughly an eighth are singletons. Sequences were obtained from blood. The receptors shown here come from a woman in her forties with Graves' hyperthyroidism.

This clonotype was counted many times. The chain uses TRBV3-1 and TRBJ2-5; D uncertain. CDR3 length equals 12 residues. CDR1 LGHDT and CDR2 YNNKEL come from the germline V gene (reference sequence). V shed 4 bases and J shed 0 bases, with 3 bases lying between them. The chain's CDR3 is CASSRDQETQYF. The CDR3 bases are TGTGCCAGCAGCCGGGACCAAGAGACCCAGTACTTC.

There are many counts of this clonotype. V is TRBV27 and J is TRBJ2-3, with 8 bases identical to TRBD2. The CDR3 is 14 residues long. The V gene end was trimmed by 5 bases and the J gene end by 11 bases; junction bases not matched to a gene: 12. Germline CDR1 reads MNHEY; CDR2 reads SMNVEV (reference sequence). The CDR3: CASSGYSGADGQYF. For the CDR3, the DNA is TGTGCCAGCAGTGGGTATAGCGGGGCGGACGGGCAGTATTTT.

This clonotype came up many times. The chain recombines TRBV6-1 with TRBJ2-7; D is ambiguous. Germline loops: CDR1 MNHNS, CDR2 SASEGT. V was cut by 5 bases and J by 7 bases, with 15 bases left in between. This CDR3 has 13 amino acids. The CDR3 nucleotides are TGTGCCAGCAGTACGACTGAAACAGTAGAGCAGTACTTC. Its protein is CASSTTETVEQYF.

The sample holds many counts of this clonotype. The chain joins TRBV2 to TRBJ2-2; D not certain. Trimming stripped 6 bases from V and 5 bases from J, with 4 bases between. The CDR3 length is 11 residues. Germline V gene data show CDR1 as SNHLY and CDR2 as FYNNEI. The CDR3 DNA is TGTGCCAGCAGCGATACCGGGGAGCTGTTTTTT. Translating gives CASSDTGELFF.

This clonotype was seen repeatedly, ten times or more. The chain couples TRBV28 to TRBJ1-1; D is unclear. From germline, CDR1 is MDHEN and CDR2 SYDVKM. This CDR3 has 12 amino acids. The V end lost 2 bases, the J end lost 5 bases, and 6 bases lay between the germline ends. The CDR3 spells CASSLMGTEAFF. CDR3 DNA sequence: TGTGCCAGCAGTTTAATGGGAACTGAAGCTTTCTTT.

The chain has TRBV5-4 and TRBJ2-3, with no clear D. This CDR3 contains 14 residues. Germline loops: CDR1 SGHNT, CDR2 YYREEE (reference sequence). V dropped 4 bases and J dropped 0 bases, with 9 bases sitting between them. CDR3 coding DNA: TGTGCCAGCAGCCCGACCGTTAGCACAGATACGCAGTATTTT. It encodes CASSPTVSTDTQYF.

This clonotype has a count of ten or more. This chain joins TRBV12-3 or TRBV12-4 and TRBJ2-3; 8 bases match TRBD1. The length of the CDR3 is 15 residues. V shed 6 bases, J shed 7 bases, and the junction held 12 bases outside the gene matches. The CDR3 nucleotides read TGTGCCAGCAGCCTAGGACAGGGAGGATTCTATACGCAGTATTTT. The encoded protein is CASSLGQGGFYTQYF.

This clonotype has a count of ten or more. The rearrangement joins TRBV2 to TRBJ1-4, with TRBD1 matching 9 bases. The CDR3 sequence is 14 residues long. The V gene's germline CDR1 is SNHLY and CDR2 FYNNEI. The V and J ends lost 6 bases and 8 bases, in that order; junction bases with no gene match: 7. The CDR3 bases are TGTGCCAGCAGGGGACGGACAGGGGTCGAAAAACTGTTTTTT. Its translation is CASRGRTGVEKLFF.

The CDR3, as DNA: TGCAGCGTTGATTCGGGGGCCACCCCCGTCGATACGCAGTATTTT. Its protein is CSVDSGATPVDTQYF. The chain is built from TRBV29-1 and TRBJ2-3; D might be TRBD1 or TRBD2, each matching 6 bases. The V end lost 3 bases, the J end lost 6 bases, and 19 bases lay between the germline ends. Germline loops: CDR1 SQVTM, CDR2 ANQGSEA. The CDR3 sequence is 15 residues long.

This clonotype was counted ten times or more. The V and J genes are TRBV7-2 and TRBJ1-2, with D possibly being TRBD1 (6 bases). CDR3 length equals 15 residues. Germline V gene sequence: CDR1 SGHTA, CDR2 FQGNSA. V lost 5 bases and J 4 bases, leaving 17 bases between the germline ends. The CDR3 region is CASSPWGAVTYGYTF. The CDR3 region has the DNA TGTGCCAGCAGCCCCTGGGGGGCGGTCACCTATGGCTACACCTTC.

This clonotype was recorded at least ten times. This rearrangement joins TRBV3-1 to TRBJ1-1; D unclear. The germline gives CDR1 LGHDT, CDR2 YNNKEL (reference sequence). Trimming cost V 4 bases and J 6 bases, with 6 bases left between them. This CDR3 spans 11 amino acids. This CDR3 is CASSRLAEAFF. The CDR3 DNA reads TGTGCCAGCAGCCGCCTGGCTGAAGCTTTCTTT.

This clonotype was observed many times. The V gene is TRBV20-1, the J gene TRBJ1-2; 11 nucleotides line up with TRBD1. With V trimmed by 5 bases and J by 6 bases, 5 bases remained unmatched. CDR3 size: 13 residues. CDR1 is DFQATT, CDR2 SNEGSKA, per germline (reference sequence). CDR3 coding DNA: TGCAGTGCTTGGAGGACAGGGGGCAATGGCTACACCTTC. Its protein is CSAWRTGGNGYTF.

In its sample, this clonotype was seen many times. The J gene is TRBJ2-7, the V gene TRBV2; D is uncertain. Trimming shortened V by 5 bases and J by 7 bases, and 12 bases separated the two germline ends. This CDR3 region has 12 residues. Germline loops: CDR1 SNHLY, CDR2 FYNNEI. CDR3 DNA: TGTGCCAGCAGTCGCACCGAGGAGGAGCAGTACTTC. Translation: CASSRTEEEQYF.